This TCR beta chain was captured in a study of regulatory dendritic cells for organ transplantation. The overall study: Regulatory dendritic cells were monocyte-derived, receiving vitamin D3 on days 0 and 4 and IL-10 on day 4. On day 6, the dendritic cells were exposed to LPS.

Concerning this clone: The antigen remains undetermined.

CFSE-labeled sorted T cells met regulatory or mature dendritic cells for over 4 days. Broader study findings: Naive CD4+ and CD8+ repertoires were highly diverse; memory CD8+ was most oligoclonal.

Sequenced by immunoSEQ multiplex PCR; TCRdb stores in-frame clones only, minus some. The table includes approximately 12,000 clones, roughly 79% detected once. The CDR3 loop spans 15 amino acids. The germline V gene has CDR1 SGHTA and CDR2 FQGTGA. V lost 3 bases to trimming and J lost 5 bases, with 16 bases between them. The sequencing sample was made of naive CD8+ T cells from blood cultured with regulatory dendritic cells. Subset indicated: CD45RA+ naive T cells. This TCR was sampled from a human donor in good health. This chain uses TRBV7-3 with TRBJ2-5; D is possibly TRBD2 (6 bases). The CDR3 is CASSFGGGAGETQYF. The CDR3 DNA reads as TGTGCCAGCAGCTTCGGCGGCGGGGCTGGGGAGACCCAGTACTTC.